Below, one T cell receptor beta chain is given with its context. Its target is unknown. The sample belongs to a study of T-cell memory formation after mild COVID-19. Study at large: There were largely donor-specific TCR clusters.

Each CDR3 protein gets one entry after TCRdb re-called the 5' RACE reads with MiXCR. The table records 350,000 to 400,000 distinct CDR3 sequences, 21% of them present only once. In germline, CDR1 is KGHDR, CDR2 SFDVKD. CDR3 length equals 14 residues. Trimming at V came to 7 bases and at J to 6 bases, leaving 3 bases not matched to a gene. Study conclusions and caveats: A second wave of clones peaked on day 37, and their SARS-CoV-2 specificity went unconfirmed. CD4/CD8 balance characterized clones contracting day 15 to 85, and CD4+ skew characterized later expanders. Cross-reactive memory apparently joined, as some responding clones appeared in pre-infection memory.

This sequence was found in an adult woman who had mild COVID-19 (a few samples of this study predate the infection). Cell type and time point are not known. The sequenced material came from PBMCs or a T cell subset sorted from them (not recorded which). The V and J genes are TRBV24-1 and TRBJ2-1; 12 bases map to TRBD2. The CDR3 is CATRTSGSVNEQFF. As DNA, the CDR3 is TGTGCCACCAGGACTAGCGGGAGTGTCAATGAGCAGTTCTTC.